This TCR beta chain was sequenced during a study of molecular identifiers for immune sequencing clone quantification. Study-wide context: Four of five RNA aliquots from roughly 21,000 or 96,000 naive CD8 T cells were sequenced.

From the PCR reads, TCRdb called clonotypes with MiXCR, one entry per CDR3 protein. Among around 460,000 distinct CDR3 sequences listed, less than 30% were seen once. A word on this clonotype: At one of its ends the junction is not consistent with the germline gene, which may arise from a read error.

The CDR3 covers 16 residues. From germline, CDR1 is MNHEY and CDR2 SMNVEV (reference sequence). V and J are TRBV27 and TRBJ2-7; D is unclear. This TCR was recovered from a human donor in good health. Some libraries in this study had Jurkat cell RNA spiked in. The source material was naive CD8+ T cells from blood, with Jurkat cell RNA spiked in. Subset: FACS-sorted CD8+CD4-CCR7+CD45RA+ naive T cells. The CDR3, as DNA: TGTGCCAGCTGTTTATCCGGACCCTTAGGCCCTAGCGAGCAGTACTTC. Translating gives CASCLSGPLGPSEQYF.